This TCR beta chain was sequenced for a study of blood T cell repertoires in COVID-19. In the source study's methods: Nucleated cell number was recorded as an estimate derived from reference gene primer amplification. TCRdb keeps only in-frame clones here, not all; method: immunoSEQ multiplex PCR. V and J calls and clone size come straight from that table; D and trimming were deduced from the DNA. The sample contains some 300,000 clones, over 85% of which appear only once. V shed 0 bases and J shed 6 bases, with 16 bases lying between them. The CDR3 has 16 residues. In germline, CDR1 is SGHVS, CDR2 FQNEAQ.

The sequencing sample was made of peripheral blood. The sequence was collected from a woman in her 30s with COVID-19, enrolled during active disease. V is TRBV7-8 and J is TRBJ2-3, with a tentative D call TRBD1 (5 bases). The CDR3 region has the DNA TGTGCCAGCAGCTTAGCGTTAGGGGTGAGGTCGGATACGCAGTATTTT. It specifies CASSLALGVRSDTQYF.